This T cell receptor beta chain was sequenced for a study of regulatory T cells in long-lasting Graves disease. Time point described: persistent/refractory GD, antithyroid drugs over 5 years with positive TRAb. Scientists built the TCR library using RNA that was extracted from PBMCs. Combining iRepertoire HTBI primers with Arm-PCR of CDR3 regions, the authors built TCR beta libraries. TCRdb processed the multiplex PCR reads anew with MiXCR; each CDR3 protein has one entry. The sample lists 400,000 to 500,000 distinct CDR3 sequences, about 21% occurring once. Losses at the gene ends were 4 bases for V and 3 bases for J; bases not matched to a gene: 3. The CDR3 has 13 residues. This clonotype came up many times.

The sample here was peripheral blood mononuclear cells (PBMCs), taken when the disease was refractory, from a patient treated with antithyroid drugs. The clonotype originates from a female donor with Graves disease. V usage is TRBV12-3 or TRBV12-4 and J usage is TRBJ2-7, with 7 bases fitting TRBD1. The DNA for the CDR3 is TGTGCCAGCAGTTACGGACAGGTCTACGAGCAGTACTTC. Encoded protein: CASSYGQVYEQYF.